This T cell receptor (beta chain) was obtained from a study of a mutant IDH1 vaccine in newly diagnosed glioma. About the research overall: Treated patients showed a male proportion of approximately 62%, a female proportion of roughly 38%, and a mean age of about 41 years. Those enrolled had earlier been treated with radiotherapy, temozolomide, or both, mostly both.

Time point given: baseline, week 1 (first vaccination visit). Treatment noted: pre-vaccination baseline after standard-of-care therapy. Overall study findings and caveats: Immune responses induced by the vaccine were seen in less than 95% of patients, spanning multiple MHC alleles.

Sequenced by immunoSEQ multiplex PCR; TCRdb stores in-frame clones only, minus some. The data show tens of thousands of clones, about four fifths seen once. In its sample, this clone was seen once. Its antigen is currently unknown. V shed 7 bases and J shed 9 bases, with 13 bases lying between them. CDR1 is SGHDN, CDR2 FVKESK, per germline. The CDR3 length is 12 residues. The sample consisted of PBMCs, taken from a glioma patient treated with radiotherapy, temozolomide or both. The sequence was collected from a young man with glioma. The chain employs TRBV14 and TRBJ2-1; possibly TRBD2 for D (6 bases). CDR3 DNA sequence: TGTGCCAGCACCGGGACGGGAGCTGAGCAGTTCTTC. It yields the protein CASTGTGAEQFF.